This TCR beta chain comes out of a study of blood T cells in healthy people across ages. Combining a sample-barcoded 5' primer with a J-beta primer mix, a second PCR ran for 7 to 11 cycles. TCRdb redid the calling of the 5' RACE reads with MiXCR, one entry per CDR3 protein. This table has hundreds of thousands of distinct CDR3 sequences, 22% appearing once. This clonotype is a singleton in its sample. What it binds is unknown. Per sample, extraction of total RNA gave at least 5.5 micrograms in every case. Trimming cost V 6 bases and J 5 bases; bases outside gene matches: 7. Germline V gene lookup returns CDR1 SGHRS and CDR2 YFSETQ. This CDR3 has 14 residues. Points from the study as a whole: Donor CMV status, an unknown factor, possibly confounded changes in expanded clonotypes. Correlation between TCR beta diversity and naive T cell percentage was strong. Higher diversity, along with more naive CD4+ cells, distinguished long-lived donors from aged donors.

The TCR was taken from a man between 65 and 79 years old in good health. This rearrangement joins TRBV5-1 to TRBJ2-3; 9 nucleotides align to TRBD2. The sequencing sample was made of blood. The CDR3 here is CASNGGGALDTQYF. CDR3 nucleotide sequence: TGCGCCAGCAATGGCGGGGGGGCATTAGATACGCAGTATTTT.